This T cell receptor (beta chain) was observed in a study of memory CD4+ T cells and cytomegalovirus serostatus. The study's findings and limits: Repertoires predicted CMV serostatus with median bootstrapped AUC of about 0.95. About 40% of the roughly 160 known CMV-associated TCRbeta sequences appeared in CD4+ memory.

Single viable CD3+CD4+CD8-CD45RO+ cells were sorted as the memory CD4+ T cells. Total CD4+ T cells were enriched by CD4 positive selection. For this clone: Its target is unknown.

The germline V gene has CDR1 WSHSY and CDR2 SAAADI. The length of the CDR3 is 15 residues. V was clipped by 7 bases and J by 2 bases; unmatched bases: 7. Clones were read by immunoSEQ multiplex PCR, and TCRdb kept only the in-frame ones, dropping some. The data show tens of thousands of clones, over 60% seen once. Input material: memory CD4+ T cells from blood. This receptor was taken from an adult in good health and CMV-seropositive. The chain recombines TRBV10-2 with TRBJ2-2; 7 nucleotides agree with TRBD1. The CDR3 loop reads CASTRDRTNTGELFF. In DNA form, the CDR3 reads TGCGCCAGCACCCGGGACAGAACAAACACCGGGGAGCTGTTTTTT.